The 7 T cell receptor beta chains given below trace back to one sample, sequenced in a study of shared clonotypes between healthy human individuals. Clones were read by immunoSEQ multiplex PCR, and TCRdb kept only the in-frame ones, dropping some. The table lists 1.5 million to 2.5 million clones, roughly 94% of them singletons. Terminally differentiated effector memory CD45RA+ cells were excluded by CCR7 positive selection of CD45RO-negative cells. Sequenced sample: naive CD8+ T cells sorted from blood. The source of these receptors is a man younger than 30 in good health.

V usage is TRBV2 and J usage is TRBJ2-7, with 12 nucleotides matching TRBD2. V trimming: 4 bases; J trimming: 4 bases; junction bases outside the gene matches: 2. The CDR3 is made up of 14 amino acids. Germline V gene sequence: CDR1 SNHLY, CDR2 FYNNEI. The CDR3 nucleotides are TGTGCCAGCAGTGGACTAGCGGGAGTTTACGAGCAGTACTTC. Translated: CASSGLAGVYEQYF. Full variable domain (missing parts from reference TRBV2 and TRBJ2-7): EPEVTQTPSHQVTQMGQEVILRCVPISNHLYFYWYRQILGQKVEFLVSFYNNEISEKSEIFDDQFSVERPDGSNFTLKIRSTKLEDSAMYFCASSGLAGVYEQYFGPGTRLTVT.

The rearrangement joins TRBV27 to TRBJ1-1, with D uncertain. Between the trimmed V and J ends, which lost 1 base and 6 bases, there was a span of 9 bases. Germline values: CDR1 MNHEY, CDR2 SMNVEV (reference sequence). CDR3 length: 13 residues. This CDR3 reads CASSLLGMSEAFF. The CDR3 nucleotides are TGTGCCAGCAGTTTATTGGGGATGTCTGAAGCTTTCTTT.

This clone has a count of ten or more. The gene calls are TRBV9 and TRBJ2-7; 12 bases align to TRBD2. CDR1 and CDR2 (germline): SGDLS, YYNGEE. V was clipped by 3 bases and J by 5 bases; unmatched bases: 3. The length of the CDR3 is 14 residues. The DNA of the CDR3 is TGTGCCAGCAGCGCTAGCGGGAGGGTGGACGAGCAGTACTTC. Protein product: CASSASGRVDEQYF.

This sequence joins TRBV4-1 and TRBJ2-7; the D gene is possibly TRBD2 (6 bases). V was clipped by 1 base and J by 3 bases, with 13 bases between them. CDR1 MGHRA and CDR2 YSYEKL come from the germline V gene. The CDR3 length is 15 residues. The CDR3, as DNA: TGCGCCAGCAGCCAAGTGGTCGGCGGGGTCTACGAGCAGTACTTC. This translates into CASSQVVGGVYEQYF.

The V and J genes are TRBV4-1 and TRBJ2-7, with no clear D. The length of the CDR3 is 15 residues. CDR1 and CDR2 (germline): MGHRA, YSYEKL. Trimming took off 0 bases at V and 4 bases at J, with 13 bases between the two ends. The CDR3 DNA reads TGCGCCAGCAGCCAAGACCCGGCTTTACGGTACGAGCAGTACTTC. Amino acid sequence: CASSQDPALRYEQYF.

The J gene is TRBJ2-5, the V gene TRBV4-3; no clear D gene. Germline V gene data show CDR1 as LGHNA and CDR2 as YSLEER. Trimming pared 4 bases from V and 5 bases from J, leaving 11 bases between. The CDR3 has 13 amino acids. The CDR3 DNA follows: TGCGCCAGCAGCCCCTCTTTTGGGGAGACCCAGTACTTC. Translated: CASSPSFGETQYF.

This rearrangement joins TRBV19 to TRBJ1-1; 8 bases fit TRBD1. Germline CDR1 and CDR2: LNHDA and SQIVND (reference sequence). CDR3 length: 16 residues. V lost 2 bases to trimming and J lost 3 bases; unmatched junction nucleotides: 8. CDR3 nucleotides: TGTGCCAGTAGTATAACGGCTTCAGGGGGCTACACTGAAGCTTTCTTT. Translating gives CASSITASGGYTEAFF.